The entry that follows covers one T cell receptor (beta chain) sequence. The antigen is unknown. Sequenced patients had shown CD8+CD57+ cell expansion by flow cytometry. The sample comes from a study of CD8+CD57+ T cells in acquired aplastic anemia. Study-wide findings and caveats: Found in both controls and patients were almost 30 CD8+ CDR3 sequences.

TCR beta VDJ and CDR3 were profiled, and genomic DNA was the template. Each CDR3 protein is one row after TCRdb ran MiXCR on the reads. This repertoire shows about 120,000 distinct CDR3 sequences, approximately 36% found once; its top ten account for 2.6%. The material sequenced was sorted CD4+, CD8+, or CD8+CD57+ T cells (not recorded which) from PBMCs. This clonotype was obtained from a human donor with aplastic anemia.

CDR3: CASSHRTGNTEAFF. The CDR3 nucleotides are TGTGCCAGCAGCCACAGGACTGGGAACACTGAAGCTTTCTTT. The chain uses TRBV14 and TRBJ1-1; D remains unclear. CDR3 length: 14 amino acids. Trimming removed 3 bases from V and 1 base from J, with 9 bases in between. Germline V gives CDR1 SGHDN, CDR2 FVKESK.